This entry describes one T cell receptor (beta chain). Its matching antigen is unknown. The data are from a study of OX40 agonist ivuxolimab in advanced cancers. Across the whole study: Patients assigned to dose escalation were diagnosed with hepatocellular carcinoma, melanoma, renal cell or head and neck cancer. With a range of roughly 20 to 80, age averaged 60 years, and nearly 85% were male.

TCRdb's table, derived via immunoSEQ multiplex PCR, lists solely in-frame clones and lacks some. Of tens of thousands of clones in the sample, roughly 87% were seen once. Study-level results: CD8+ T cells (on average) carried more expanded clones than CD4+ T cells.

Germline loops: CDR1 SGHRS, CDR2 YFSETQ. CDR3 length equals 13 residues. V shed 3 bases and J shed 8 bases, with 12 bases lying between them. This receptor was obtained from an adult with an advanced solid tumor such as melanoma, head and neck, liver or kidney cancer. Sequences were derived from CD4+ or CD8+ T cells sorted from blood, sampled in a trial of the OX40 agonist ivuxolimab. This chain uses TRBV5-1 with TRBJ2-1; D uncertain. The CDR3 region has the DNA TGCGCCAGCAGCTCCCAGGCCCTCTATGAGCAGTTCTTC. It is translated as CASSSQALYEQFF. Full variable domain (outside the CDR3, taken from reference TRBV5-1 and TRBJ2-1): KAGVTQTPRYLIKTRGQQVTLSCSPISGHRSVSWYQQTPGQGLQFLFEYFSETQRNKGNFPGRFSGRQFSNSRSEMNVSTLELGDSALYLCASSSQALYEQFFGPGTRLTVL.